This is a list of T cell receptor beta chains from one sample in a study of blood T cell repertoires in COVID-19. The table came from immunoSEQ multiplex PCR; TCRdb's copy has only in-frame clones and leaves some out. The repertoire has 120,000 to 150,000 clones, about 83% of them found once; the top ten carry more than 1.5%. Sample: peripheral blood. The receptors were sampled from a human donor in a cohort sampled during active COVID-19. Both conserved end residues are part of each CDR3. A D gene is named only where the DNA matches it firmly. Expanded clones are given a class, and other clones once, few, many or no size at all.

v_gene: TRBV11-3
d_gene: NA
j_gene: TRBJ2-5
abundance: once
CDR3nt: TGTGCCAGCAGCTTATTTGGTGGGAGCAGCGGTGAAGAGACCCAGTACTTC
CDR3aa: CASSLFGGSSGEETQYF

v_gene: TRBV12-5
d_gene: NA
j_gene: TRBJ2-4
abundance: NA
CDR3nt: TGTGCTAGTGGTTTGGGGGGGGACCAGGACATTCAGTACTTC
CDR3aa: CASGLGGDQDIQYF

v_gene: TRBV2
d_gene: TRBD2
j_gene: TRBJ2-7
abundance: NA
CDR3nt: TGTGCCAGCAGGGCTAGCGGGACCACCTACGAGCAGTACTTC
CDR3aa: CASRASGTTYEQYF

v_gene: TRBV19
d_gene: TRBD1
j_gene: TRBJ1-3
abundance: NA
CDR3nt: TGTGCCAGTAGTATACAGGGGGCGGCTGGAAACACCATATATTTT
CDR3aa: CASSIQGAAGNTIYF

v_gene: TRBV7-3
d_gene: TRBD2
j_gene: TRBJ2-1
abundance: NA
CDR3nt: TGTGCCAGCAGCCGACAGCGGGACTATGAGCAGTTCTTC
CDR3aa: CASSRQRDYEQFF

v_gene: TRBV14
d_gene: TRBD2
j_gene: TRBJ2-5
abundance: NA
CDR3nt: TGTGCCAGCAGCCCCTGGACTAGCGGGAGGAATTTGGGGACCCAGTACTTC
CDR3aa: CASSPWTSGRNLGTQYF

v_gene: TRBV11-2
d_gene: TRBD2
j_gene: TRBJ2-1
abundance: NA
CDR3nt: TGTGCCAGCAGCCTGACTAGCGGGATGGGTGAGCAGTTCTTC
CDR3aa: CASSLTSGMGEQFF

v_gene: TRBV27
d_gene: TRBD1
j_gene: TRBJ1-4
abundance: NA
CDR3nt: TGTGCCAGCAGTACCCTGTCCCGGGACAGGGTTCGGGTTGAAAAACTGTTTTTT
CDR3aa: CASSTLSRDRVRVEKLFF

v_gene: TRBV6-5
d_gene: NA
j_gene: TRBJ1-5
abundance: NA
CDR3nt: TGTGCCAGCAGGGTGGGGGGTTATAGCAATCAGCCCCAGCATTTT
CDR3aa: CASRVGGYSNQPQHF

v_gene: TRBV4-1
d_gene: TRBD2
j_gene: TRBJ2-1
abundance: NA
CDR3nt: TGCGCCAGCAGCCAAGAGGGAGGCCTAGCGGGGGGCAATGAGCAGTTCTTC
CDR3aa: CASSQEGGLAGGNEQFF

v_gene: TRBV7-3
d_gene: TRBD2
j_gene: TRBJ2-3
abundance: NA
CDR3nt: TGTGCCAGCAGCTCGGGGACTAGCGGCGATACGCAGTATTTT
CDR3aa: CASSSGTSGDTQYF

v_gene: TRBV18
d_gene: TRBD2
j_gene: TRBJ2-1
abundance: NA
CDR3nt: TGTGCCAGCTCCCAAAGCGCGGGGGGCGATGAGCAGTTCTTC
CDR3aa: CASSQSAGGDEQFF

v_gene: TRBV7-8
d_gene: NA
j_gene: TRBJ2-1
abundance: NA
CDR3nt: TGTGCCAGCAGCTTAGCGAGGACAGCCACCCTGAGCGAGCAGTTCTTC
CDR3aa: CASSLARTATLSEQFF

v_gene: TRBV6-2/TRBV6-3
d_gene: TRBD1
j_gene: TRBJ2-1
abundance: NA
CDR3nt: TGTGCCAGCAGTTACTCAGGACAGGGTCCCCGACCCGAGTTCTTC
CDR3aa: CASSYSGQGPRPEFF

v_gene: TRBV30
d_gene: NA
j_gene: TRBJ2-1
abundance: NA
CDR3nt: TGTGCCTGGAGTCCCGGGAGCTTCGTTCGGGAGCAGTTCTTC
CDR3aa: CAWSPGSFVREQFF

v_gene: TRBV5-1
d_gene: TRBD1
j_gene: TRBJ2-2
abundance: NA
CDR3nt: TGCGCCAGCAGCTCCGGGACAGTAAGGGGTCAGACAAAAATAACGAACACCGGGGAGCTGTTTTTT
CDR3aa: CASSSGTVRGQTKITNTGELFF

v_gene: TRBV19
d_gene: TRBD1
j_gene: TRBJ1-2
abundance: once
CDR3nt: TGTGCCAGTAGTATCTGGGACAGGGCGCCTGCCTACTATGGCTACACCTTC
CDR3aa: CASSIWDRAPAYYGYTF

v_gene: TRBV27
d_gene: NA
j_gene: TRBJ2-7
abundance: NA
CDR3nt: TGTGCCAGCAGTACCCGACAGGTTCTCTTAGAGCAGTACTTC
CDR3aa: CASSTRQVLLEQYF

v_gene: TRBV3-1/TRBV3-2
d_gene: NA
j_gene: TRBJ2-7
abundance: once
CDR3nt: TGTGCCAGCAGCCAAGATATTCCTAGGAGCTACGAGCAGTACTTC
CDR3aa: CASSQDIPRSYEQYF

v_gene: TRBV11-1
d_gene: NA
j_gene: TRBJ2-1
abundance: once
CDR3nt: TGTGCCAGCAGCTTACGTGGCCGACAGATCTACAATGAGCAGTTCTTC
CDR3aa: CASSLRGRQIYNEQFF

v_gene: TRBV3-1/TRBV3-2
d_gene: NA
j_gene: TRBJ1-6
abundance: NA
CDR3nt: TGTGCCAGCACTCCCACGTCGGGAACCAATTCACCCCTCCACTTT
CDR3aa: CASTPTSGTNSPLHF

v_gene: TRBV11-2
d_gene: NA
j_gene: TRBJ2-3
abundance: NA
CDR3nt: TGTGCCAGCAGCCCCACCCGGGGGTTCTCAGATACGCAGTATTTT
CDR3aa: CASSPTRGFSDTQYF

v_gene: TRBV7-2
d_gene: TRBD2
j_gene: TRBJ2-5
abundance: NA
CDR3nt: TGTGCCAGCACCGAGGGAGGGGTTAAGACCCAGTACTTC
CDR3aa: CASTEGGVKTQYF

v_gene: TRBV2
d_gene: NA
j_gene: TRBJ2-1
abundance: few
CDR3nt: TGTGCCAGCAGTGAAGGGCTAGCCAGTGAGCAGTTCTTC
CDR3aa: CASSEGLASEQFF

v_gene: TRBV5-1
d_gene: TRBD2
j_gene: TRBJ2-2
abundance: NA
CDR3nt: TGCGCCAGCAGAAGGACAGCGGGAGAAACCGGGGAGCTGTTTTTT
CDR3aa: CASRRTAGETGELFF

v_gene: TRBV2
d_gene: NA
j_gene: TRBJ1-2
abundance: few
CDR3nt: TGTGCCAGCAGTGAACGTCGAGCTGGCTACACCTTC
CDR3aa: CASSERRAGYTF

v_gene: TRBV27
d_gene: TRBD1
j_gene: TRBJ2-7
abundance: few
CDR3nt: TGTGCCAGCAGTCCTAGACAGGGGGCTTACGAGCAGTACTTC
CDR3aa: CASSPRQGAYEQYF

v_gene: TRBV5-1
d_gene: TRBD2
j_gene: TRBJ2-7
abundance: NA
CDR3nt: TGCGCCAGCAGCTTGGCCGGGACTAGCGGGAGAAAGGACGAGCAGTACTTC
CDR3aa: CASSLAGTSGRKDEQYF

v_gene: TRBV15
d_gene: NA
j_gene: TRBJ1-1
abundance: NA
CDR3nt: TGTGCCACCAGCAGAGATGGGCAGGCCAACACTGAAGCTTTCTTT
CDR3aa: CATSRDGQANTEAFF

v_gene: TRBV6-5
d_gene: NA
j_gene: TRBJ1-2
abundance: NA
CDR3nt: TGTGCCAGCAGTCCGACCGCGGCTTTCTATGGCTACACCTTC
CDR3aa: CASSPTAAFYGYTF

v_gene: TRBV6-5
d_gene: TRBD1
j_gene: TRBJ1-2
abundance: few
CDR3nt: TGTGCCAGCCGAACAGGGGCGGCTGTATCGGGCTACACCTTC
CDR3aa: CASRTGAAVSGYTF

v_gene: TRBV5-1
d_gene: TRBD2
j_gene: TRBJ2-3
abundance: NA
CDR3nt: TGCGCCAGCAGCTTGCGTGTGGTGGGGGTAGCGGGACTGAATACGCAGTATTTT
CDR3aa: CASSLRVVGVAGLNTQYF

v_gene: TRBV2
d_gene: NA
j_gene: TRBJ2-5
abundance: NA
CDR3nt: TGTGCCAGTACAATCAACAGGGAAGAGACCCAGTACTTC
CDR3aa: CASTINREETQYF

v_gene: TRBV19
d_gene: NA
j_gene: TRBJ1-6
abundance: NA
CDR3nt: TGTGCCAGTAGTATTCTACAGGGTACGCATTCACCCCTCCACTTT
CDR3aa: CASSILQGTHSPLHF

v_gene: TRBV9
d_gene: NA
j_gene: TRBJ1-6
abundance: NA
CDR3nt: TGTGCCAGCAGCACAAGGAGCTCCTATAATTCACCCCTCCACTTT
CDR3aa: CASSTRSSYNSPLHF

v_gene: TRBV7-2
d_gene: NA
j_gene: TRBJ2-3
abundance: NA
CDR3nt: TGTGCCAGCAGCTCCCGCAGAGGGTACCCAGATACGCAGTATTTT
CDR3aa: CASSSRRGYPDTQYF

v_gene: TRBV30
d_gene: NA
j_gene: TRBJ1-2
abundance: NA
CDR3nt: TGTGCCTGGAGTTTGCCGCCGAGTGGCTACACCTTC
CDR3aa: CAWSLPPSGYTF

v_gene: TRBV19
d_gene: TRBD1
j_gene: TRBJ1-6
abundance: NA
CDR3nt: TGTGCCAGTACTACCGGGACAGGGTTGTCCTCACCCCTCCACTTT
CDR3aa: CASTTGTGLSSPLHF

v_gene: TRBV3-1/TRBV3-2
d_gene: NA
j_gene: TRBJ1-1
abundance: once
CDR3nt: TGTGCCAGCAGCCAAGTTATGGAGTTATCACCCACCTACTTT
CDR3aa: CASSQVMELSPTYF

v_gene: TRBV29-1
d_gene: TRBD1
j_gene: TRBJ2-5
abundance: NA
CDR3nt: TGCAGCGTGGAGGACAGGGGAGGTGGGGAGACCCAGTACTTC
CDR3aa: CSVEDRGGGETQYF

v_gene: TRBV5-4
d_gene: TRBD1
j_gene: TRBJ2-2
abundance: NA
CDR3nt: TGTGCCACCCAGGGGGTTCAGAACACCGGGGAGCTGTTTTTT
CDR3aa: CATQGVQNTGELFF

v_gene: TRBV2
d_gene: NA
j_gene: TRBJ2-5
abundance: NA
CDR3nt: TGTGCCAGCAGTGTGAGAGGGCCCCAAGAGACCCAGTACTTC
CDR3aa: CASSVRGPQETQYF